These T cell receptor beta chains were read from a single sample in a study of blood T cell repertoires in COVID-19. Sequenced by immunoSEQ multiplex PCR; TCRdb stores in-frame clones only, minus some. The table includes around 250,000 clones, approximately 82% detected once. The specimen was peripheral blood. The receptors stem from an elderly man with acute or convalescent COVID-19. CDR3s include the opening cysteine and the closing phenylalanine or tryptophan. A D gene is named only where the DNA matches it firmly. Rows may omit the clone size; those that give it use once, few, many or a size class.

. TRBJ1-2 TRBV19 . TGTGCCAGTAGCAATAGGGGCGTCCAAGAAGGCTACACCTTC CASSNRGVQEGYTF
. TRBJ1-5 TRBV4-2 few TGTGCCAGCAGCCAAGAGGGCACAGGGCATCAGCCCCAGCATTTT CASSQEGTGHQPQHF
. TRBJ2-7 TRBV25-1 . TGTGCCAGCACCGCCGGGAGCTCCTACGAGCAGTACTTC CASTAGSSYEQYF
TRBD1 TRBJ1-1 TRBV5-1 . TGCGCCAGCAGCTTGGCCGAAGGACAGGGGGCTTCTGAAGCTTTCTTT CASSLAEGQGASEAFF
TRBD1 TRBJ2-7 TRBV5-6 . TGTGCCAGCAGCGGCACCGGGACAGGTCGCGAGCAGTACTTC CASSGTGTGREQYF
. TRBJ1-1 TRBV30 once TGTGCCTGGAGCGCGGGGGGGCTGAAAGCTTTCTTT CAWSAGGLKAFF
. TRBJ1-5 TRBV28 . TGTGCCAGCAGCCCGGACAGAAACAATCAGCCCCAGCATTTT CASSPDRNNQPQHF
TRBD2 TRBJ2-5 TRBV12-3/TRBV12-4 . TGTGCCAGCATACTAGCGGGGGGAGAGACCCAGTACTTC CASILAGGETQYF
TRBD1 TRBJ1-6 TRBV5-1 . TGCGCCAGCAGCACAGGGGACAGGGCTTCTGGATCACCCCTCCACTTT CASSTGDRASGSPLHF
TRBD2 TRBJ2-7 TRBV15 . TGTGCCACCAGCCCGGGAGGGCCGTCGGGCGAGCAGTACTTC CATSPGGPSGEQYF
. TRBJ2-2 TRBV19 . TGTGCCAGTCCCCTTCATGGGAGGACCGGGGAGCTGTTTTTT CASPLHGRTGELFF
TRBD1 TRBJ2-2 TRBV3-1/TRBV3-2 . TGTGCCAGCAGCCAAGTGGGACAGGGGTTGGCCGGGGAGCTGTTTTTT CASSQVGQGLAGELFF
TRBD2 TRBJ2-1 TRBV19 . TGTGCCAGTAGTATTCAGAGCGGGGGGTACAATGAGCAGTTCTTC CASSIQSGGYNEQFF
. TRBJ1-1 TRBV5-5 . TGTGCCAGCAGCTCTCTACCGACAGGCCCTGAAGCTTTCTTT CASSSLPTGPEAFF
. TRBJ1-5 TRBV19 . TGTGCCAGTAGTACGGGGGGCCAGCCCCAGCATTTT CASSTGGQPQHF
TRBD1 TRBJ2-2 TRBV15 once TGTGCCACCGGGACAGGGAACACCGGGGAGCTGTTTTTT CATGTGNTGELFF
. TRBJ1-3 TRBV5-6 once TGTGCCAGCAGCCCCACGGGAACTGGAAACACCATATATTTT CASSPTGTGNTIYF
. TRBJ2-5 TRBV6-5 . TGTGCCAGCAGTAGAGGGTTCTACTCGGAGACCCAGTACTTC CASSRGFYSETQYF
TRBD1 TRBJ2-1 TRBV28 . TGTGCCAGCAGTTTTACACCACCGGGACAGGGCTCCTACAATGAGCAGTTCTTC CASSFTPPGQGSYNEQFF
. TRBJ2-5 TRBV3-1/TRBV3-2 . TGTGCCAGCAGCCAAGAATTACTCGAACGGGAGACCCAGTACTTC CASSQELLERETQYF
TRBD1 TRBJ2-1 TRBV18 . TGTGCCAGCTCACCACAGGGGGCTAACAATGAGCAGTTCTTC CASSPQGANNEQFF
TRBD2 TRBJ2-1 TRBV29-1 few TGCAGCGTTGATCCTGCTCCGGGACTAGCGGTCAATGAGCAGTTCTTC CSVDPAPGLAVNEQFF
. TRBJ2-7 TRBV9 few TGTGCCAGCAGCGTAGGTATACAACCCTACGAGCAGTACTTC CASSVGIQPYEQYF
. TRBJ2-6 TRBV2 . TGTGCCAGCAGCCCTGATACAGGGTCTGGGGCCAACGTCCTGACTTTC CASSPDTGSGANVLTF
TRBD1 TRBJ2-3 TRBV3-1/TRBV3-2 . TGTGCCAGCAGCCGACAGGGTACAGATACGCAGTATTTT CASSRQGTDTQYF
TRBD1 TRBJ1-1 TRBV28 . TGTGCCAGCAGTTCCCGGACAGGGGGGCCTCAAACTGAAGCTTTCTTT CASSSRTGGPQTEAFF
TRBD2 TRBJ2-3 TRBV10-3 . TGTGCCATCAGTGAGTCGGGTAGGGCTAGCGGGACCCGAGATACGCAGTATTTT CAISESGRASGTRDTQYF
. TRBJ1-2 TRBV21-1 . TGTGCCAGCAGCAGCAGCAGACTTAACTATGGCTACACCTTC CASSSSRLNYGYTF
TRBD2 TRBJ2-7 TRBV5-1 . TGCGCCAGCAGCTTGCTGCCCGGGGGGGGTTCCGAGCAGTACTTC CASSLLPGGGSEQYF
. TRBJ2-1 TRBV5-1 . TGCGCCAGCAGGCGGGGCAATGAGCAGTTCTTC CASRRGNEQFF